This T cell receptor beta chain is drawn from a study of blood T cells in healthy people across ages. Study-wide context: Template switching retrieved approximately one barcoded beta molecule for each two T cells. Study results and caveats: As naive T cell percentage varied, TCR beta diversity correlated strongly with it. PBMCs that were unsorted prevented a conclusive naive versus antigen-experienced comparison.

Peripheral blood was drawn, approximately 10 milliliters per donor. CDR3 size: 17 residues. V was trimmed by 0 bases and J by 3 bases, leaving 18 bases between them. CDR1 is MNHEY, CDR2 SVGEGT, per germline. A second 7 to 11 cycle PCR used barcoded and J-beta primers. TCRdb re-called the 5' RACE reads through MiXCR, storing one row per CDR3 protein. The sample contains approximately 1,000,000 distinct CDR3 sequences, around two fifths of which appear only once. As for this clonotype: As yet, its antigen is unknown.

V gene TRBV6-2 or TRBV6-3 combines with J gene TRBJ2-7; the D gene is possibly TRBD1 (5 bases). The sequencing input was blood. This receptor was identified in a man between 18 and 29 years old in good health. Written as DNA, the CDR3 is TGTGCCAGCAGTTACTCGGTCGACAGCTCTGACGTCTACGAGCAGTACTTC. It yields the protein CASSYSVDSSDVYEQYF.